This T cell receptor (beta chain) stems from a study of T cells in narcolepsy. Study conclusions and caveats: Autoreactive clonotypes reportedly recurred in blood of same and different patients, not controls.

Trimming removed 1 base from V and 9 bases from J, with 13 bases in between. This CDR3 region has 14 residues. Germline V lookup: CDR1 SGHTA, CDR2 FQGNSA. Clones were sequenced by immunoSEQ multiplex PCR, and TCRdb holds only the in-frame ones, with some missing. The sample holds some 30,000 clones; approximately 84% are singletons and the top ten take approximately 1%. Concerning this clone: The antigen remains unidentified.

The TCR originated in a human donor in good health. The chain joins TRBV7-2 to TRBJ2-1; D is unclear. Sample: memory (CD45RA-) CD4+ T cells from blood. The CDR3 bases are TGTGCCAGCAGCTTAGAGGCCTCTAGGCGTGAGCAGTTCTTC. Translated, it gives CASSLEASRREQFF.